This section outlines one TCR beta chain sequence together with its context. The antigen it binds to is not known. The sample holds no much larger clone one base away, and base qualities are not on file. V lost 1 base and J lost 5 bases; the stretch between them is 14 bases long. Including the terminal cysteine and phenylalanine, the CDR3 comprises 15 residues. The kept DNA is CDR3 alone, 45 bases in frame from the first base. CDR1 and CDR2, looked up from the germline V gene, are SGHTS and YDEGEE. TCRbeta sequencing used genomic DNA from CD8+ cells, following the manufacturer's instructions. TCRbeta sequencing used the immunoSEQ assay and was run at a genomics technology centre in Finland. The paper's data handling went like this. The clonotype tables produced by the immunoSEQ preprocessing pipeline were converted into VDJtools format, and any non-productive clonotypes were filtered out. Any sample with fewer than 10,000 reads was excluded, the remaining samples were subsampled to 10,000 reads, and most of the eight CND-RA samples made it through. Shannon-Wiener, Simpson and clonality indices were calculated with the VDJtools CalcDiversityStats function on data subsampled to 10,000 reads. To infer antigen specificity, non-singleton TCRbeta clonotypes were hard-matched against VDJdb, meaning no mismatches were allowed. CDR3 sequences that differed by a single amino acid (Hamming distance 1) were grouped into clusters that potentially share antigen targets. Public clonotypes were tested for group enrichment with one-sided Fisher's exact tests after resampling groups to six samples, repeated ten times. Entries here come from immuneACCESS through TCRdb and include only in-frame sequences with V and J called. Some clones fail to appear in such tables; in the studies checked, an unresolved V gene covers under half of the shortfall, and the cause of the remainder is unknown. V and J calls and clone size follow that table, whereas D and trimming were derived from the DNA. The sample data list under 800 clones, and approximately 90% of these were observed just once. Together, the top ten hold 9.9% of the sample.

These data are taken from a study of CD8 T cells in seronegative destructive rheumatoid arthritis (dated by TCRdb to 2019 to 2021). Regarding the research as a whole: At the time of sampling, most of the eight CND-RA patients were on biological drugs. Comparison cohorts of seropositive RA, seronegative RA and healthy controls came from an earlier published TCRbeta dataset rather than new sequencing. Peripheral CD8+ TCRbeta repertoires of CCP-negative destructive rheumatoid arthritis (CND-RA) patients were compared with newly diagnosed seropositive RA, seronegative RA and healthy controls.

The investigation overall reported the following: The small size of the CND-RA cohort was acknowledged as a limitation of the study. Across the 100,000 or so clonotypes tested, no public clonotype enrichment was retained after Benjamini-Hochberg correction. Without diagnostic samples, TCR repertoire differences may partly reflect poor disease control over the years rather than being present at onset. After adjusting for age, CND-RA patients appeared to have less diverse, more clonal CD8+ TCRbeta repertoires than other RA subtypes. The authors read the apparently distinct set of enriched public clonotypes carried by CND-RA patients as support for a separate disease subset. CND-RA repertoires showed more CMV-reactive and fewer influenza A-reactive CD8+ TCRbeta sequences than controls and other RA subtypes.

A negative result on the clinical CCP2 antibody test was shown by CND-RA patients, and progression of joint destruction was observed despite active therapy. Every CND-RA patient showed typical joint destruction in the wrists and ankles and had failed conventional anti-rheumatic therapy. CND-RA patients were sampled after long disease histories, spanning decades in several cases, rather than at diagnosis. Around 45 millilitres of EDTA-anticoagulated peripheral blood were drawn from each patient. Ficoll-Paque PLUS density gradient separation was used to isolate peripheral blood mononuclear cells. CD8+ cells were isolated from fresh or cryopreserved PBMCs by AutoMACS magnetic bead positive selection, with purity checked by flow cytometry. Genomic DNA was extracted with Nucleospin Tissue or Tissue XS kits and quantified on a Qubit 2.0 fluorometer.

What was sequenced was CD8+ T cells from blood. This chain is built from TRBV5-8 and TRBJ2-3; TRBD1 might be the D gene, on 6 matching bases. The receptor's source is a woman aged 45 to 70 with seronegative destructive rheumatoid arthritis. The CDR3 reads CASSLMTGSRDTQYF. The bases are TGTGCCAGCAGCTTGATGACAGGCTCTCGAGATACGCAGTATTTT.